The 22 T cell receptor beta chains below come from one sample, sequenced in a study of tumor and adjacent non-tumor tissue in lung cancer (dated by TCRdb to about 2018). The method was multiplex PCR. Sequenced on an Illumina HiSeq 2500. Following protocols modified from ARM-PCR, the researchers constructed TCRbeta libraries through three rounds of nested PCR with primers (Table S4). TCRdb applied fastp at Q25 and MiXCR to the public reads, then kept only in-frame beta chains. Duplicate CDR3 protein sequences are folded into a single record with the most common DNA and genes. In this sample the table shows approximately 79,000 distinct CDR3 sequences, around 59% of which occur a single time. Around 15% of the sample belongs to the ten largest clones. RNA was extracted from bulk unsorted tissue and checked for quality with a NanoDrop ND-1000 and an Agilent 2100. Sequencing was done on a sample of lung tumor tissue. The receptor set was obtained from a man between 65 and 85 years old with non-small cell lung cancer.

Remarks on this clonotype: A junction boundary mismatches the germline segment, possibly from a read error. The V call is TRBV28, the J call TRBJ1-2, with D tentatively TRBD1 (5 bases). Germline V gene data show CDR1 as MDHEN and CDR2 as SYDVKM. The CDR3 consists of 11 residues. The CDR3 sequence: CASRGRGGNTF. The CDR3 region has the DNA TGTGCCAGCCGGGGACGGGGTGGCAACACCTTC.

Concerning this clonotype itself: At one boundary the junction diverges from the germline segment, which might be a read error. The rearrangement uses TRBV6-5 and TRBJ1-1; D may be TRBD1 (5 bases). Germline V CDR1 and CDR2: MNHEY, SVGAGI. The length of the CDR3 is 17 residues. CDR3 sequence: CASSYPPTEIRDTEAFF. The CDR3 coding sequence is TGTGCTAGCAGTTACCCCCCCACAGAGATCAGGGACACTGAAGCTTTCTTT.

This chain uses TRBV11-2 with TRBJ2-3; the D gene is possibly TRBD1 (6 bases). CDR3 size: 16 residues. Germline V CDR1 and CDR2: SGHAT, FQNNGV. Trimming stripped 9 bases from V and 0 bases from J, with 19 bases between. In nucleotides, the CDR3 is TGTGCCAGAGGCTTAGACAGGATGACTAGCACAGATACGCAGTATTTT. Protein sequence: CARGLDRMTSTDTQYF.

This clonotype was counted between two and nine times. Just one base apart from a much larger clone, this may be a read error. The CDR3 sequence: CASSPMIGWPYEQYF. As DNA, the CDR3 is TGTGCCAGCAGTCCAATGATAGGGTGGCCCTACGAGCAGTACTTC. The rearrangement links TRBV28 to TRBJ2-7; no clear D gene. Trimming cost V 5 bases and J 2 bases, with 16 bases left between them. Germline V gene sequence: CDR1 MDHEN, CDR2 SYDVKM. This CDR3 has 15 residues.

Turning to this clonotype: The CDR3 does not end in the conserved phenylalanine or tryptophan, so this is likely a read error. The chain joins TRBV11-2 to TRBJ2-7; 9 bases match TRBD1. This CDR3 contains 17 residues. In germline, CDR1 is SGHAT, CDR2 FQNNGV. V lost 5 bases and J lost 3; bases outside the gene matches: 14. In DNA form, the CDR3 reads TGTGCCAGCAGCCGCCGTCCCGGACAGGGGACGTGCTACGAGCAGTACCTC. Translation gives CASSRRPGQGTCYEQYL.

Note on this clonotype: A read error may explain this, as a much larger clone is one base away. This chain uses TRBV5-4 with TRBJ2-7; TRBD1 matches at 7 bases. Germline V lookup: CDR1 SGHNT, CDR2 YYREEE (reference sequence). This CDR3 spans 15 amino acids. The CDR3 protein is CVSSNDREPSYEQYF. CDR3 DNA sequence: TGTGTCAGCAGCAACGACAGGGAGCCCTCCTACGAGCAGTACTTC.

As for this clonotype: One junction end disagrees with the germline gene, perhaps due to a read error. This chain links TRBV5-6 with TRBJ1-1; weak D call: TRBD1 (6 bases). Per germline, CDR1 SGHDT and CDR2 YYEEEE. The CDR3 has 15 amino acids. CDR3 sequence reads: CASSSGPKGGTEASF. The CDR3 coding sequence is TGTGCCAGCAGTTCTGGGCCTAAGGGGGGCACTGAAGCTTCCTTT.

With respect to this clonotype: Because it lacks the conserved phenylalanine or tryptophan at the end, this CDR3 is likely a read error. The chain links TRBV4-1 to TRBJ2-7, with 9 bases that match TRBD2. V lost 3 bases and J lost 9; bases outside the gene matches: 9. CDR3 length: 14 residues. Germline V gene data show CDR1 as MGHRA and CDR2 as YSYEKL. In DNA form, the CDR3 reads TGCGCCAGCAGCCATGGCTTAGCGGGAGAGATGCAGTACTTA. Its translation: CASSHGLAGEMQYL.

To note about this clonotype: A much larger clone differs by one base, so this may be a read error. The CDR3 region is CASSDGRNEQLF. CDR3 sequence (DNA): TGTGCCAGCAGCGACGGACGAAATGAGCAGCTCTTC. The chain joins TRBV7-9 to TRBJ2-1; no firm D call. The CDR3 extends over 12 amino acids. The germline gives CDR1 SEHNR, CDR2 FQNEAQ (reference sequence).

This clonotype turned up a few times. A much larger clonotype is one base distant, so this may be a read error. The CDR3 does not close with the conserved phenylalanine or tryptophan, likely indicating a read error. J is TRBJ2-7 and V is TRBV12-3 or TRBV12-4; D remains unclear. The CDR3 covers 11 residues. The V end lost 5 bases, the J end lost 7 bases, and 9 bases lay between the germline ends. The DNA of the CDR3 is TGTGCCAGCAGTACTACACGGGAGCAGTACTTA. Translated: CASSTTREQYL.

Concerning this clonotype: A clone one base away is much larger, so this may be a read error. The chain combines TRBV28 with TRBJ2-7; D possibly corresponds to TRBD2 (5 bases). This CDR3 has 12 amino acids. Per the germline V gene, CDR1 is MDHEN and CDR2 is SYDVKM. V gave up 4 bases and J gave up 5 bases, with 9 bases separating them. In DNA, the CDR3 is TGTGCCAGCAGTTATAGAGGGAACGAGCAGTACTTC. It is translated as CASSYRGNEQYF.

This clonotype was observed many times. The rearrangement joins TRBV28 to TRBJ2-2; 10 bases line up with TRBD2. The CDR3 has 15 residues. Germline CDR1 MDHEN, CDR2 SYDVKM. V was pared by 2 bases and J by 4 bases, with 1 base of the junction left unmatched. The CDR3 nucleotides are TGTGCCAGCAGTTTAGGACTAGCGGTCACCGGGGAGCTGTTTTTT. Protein product: CASSLGLAVTGELFF.

Relative to its sample, this clonotype is medium-sized. The J gene is TRBJ2-1, the V gene TRBV11-2; D possibly corresponds to TRBD2 (5 bases). CDR1 is SGHAT and CDR2 is FQNNGV in the germline V gene. Trimming cost V 1 base and J 7 bases, with 11 bases left between them. This CDR3 is 14 amino acids long. The CDR3 coding sequence is TGTGCCAGCAGCTTAGGGATTAGCGCAAATGAGCAGTTCTTC. This sequence encodes CASSLGISANEQFF.

V is TRBV5-8 and J is TRBJ2-5; 9 positions agree with TRBD1. The ends lost 0 bases at V and 6 bases at J; junction bases unmatched: 6. The CDR3 totals 15 residues. The germline V gene encodes CDR1 SGHTS and CDR2 YDEGEE. The CDR3 coding sequence is TGTGCCAGCAGCTTGGTTACAGGGGGCGTAAAGACCCAGTACTTC. Translated: CASSLVTGGVKTQYF.

This clonotype was observed a handful of times. This may be a read error, as it is one base from a much larger clone. CDR3 in amino acids: CTSSSFRTEQFF. The CDR3 region has the DNA TGTACCAGCAGTTCTTTTCGGACTGAGCAGTTCTTC. The rearrangement uses TRBV13 and TRBJ2-1; D uncertain. The CDR3 is 12 residues long. CDR1 PRHDT and CDR2 FYEKMQ come from the germline V gene (reference sequence). Full variable domain (outside the CDR3, taken from reference TRBV13 and TRBJ2-1): AAGVIQSPRHLIKEKRETATLKCYPIPRHDTVYWYQQGPGQDPQFLISFYEKMQSDKGSIPDRFSAQQFSDYHSELNMSSLELGDSALYFCTSSSFRTEQFFGPGTRLTVL.

Remarks on this clonotype: Compared with germline, one end of the junction differs, possibly owing to a read error. V gene TRBV4-1 combines with J gene TRBJ2-1, with a possible D match to TRBD2 (5 bases). Germline CDR1 and CDR2: MGHRA and YSYEKL. This CDR3 contains 15 residues. CDR3 in DNA: TGCGCCATCAGCCTAGCAGGAGTTGCCTACAATGAGCAGTTCTTC. Translation gives CAISLAGVAYNEQFF.

The chain employs TRBV5-5 and TRBJ2-1; 9 bases are a match to TRBD2. V shed 4 bases and J 6 bases; nucleotides not matched to a gene: 8. This CDR3 has 15 residues. In germline, CDR1 is SGHKS, CDR2 YYEKEE (reference sequence). The CDR3 DNA follows: TGTGCCAGCAGCCTGGGGGCTAGCGGGGTCAATGAGCAGTTCTTC. It codes for CASSLGASGVNEQFF.

This clonotype was picked up a small number of times. A read error may explain this, as a much larger clone is one base away. This CDR3 fails to terminate in the conserved phenylalanine or tryptophan, so it likely reflects a read error. This chain joins TRBV12-3 or TRBV12-4 and TRBJ1-6, with 8 bases lining up with TRBD1. This CDR3 comprises 15 residues. Trimming took 5 bases from V and 9 from J; bases not matched to a gene: 9. CDR3 loop: CASSPRTGWASPLHS. The CDR3 DNA follows: TGTGCCAGCAGTCCTAGGACAGGGTGGGCTTCACCCCTCCACTCT.

Worth noting for this clonotype: An end of the junction does not agree with germline; a read error may underlie this. The chain is built from TRBV11-2 and TRBJ2-2, with D possibly being TRBD2 (5 bases). CDR1 and CDR2 (germline): SGHAT, FQNNGV. The CDR3 is 15 residues long. CDR3 sequence reads: CANRSEAVAAGELFF. CDR3 nucleotides: TGTGCCAACAGATCAGAAGCGGTTGCGGCCGGGGAACTGTTTTTT.

This clonotype was counted once. One junction end does not reproduce the germline sequence, and a read error may be involved. J is TRBJ2-5 and V is TRBV6-5; 7 bases are shared with TRBD1. Germline V gives CDR1 MNHEY, CDR2 SVGAGI. The CDR3 is 14 residues long. The CDR3 loop is CASHTRGRKETQYF. The CDR3 bases are TGTGCCAGCCACACGAGGGGGCGCAAAGAGACACAGTACTTC.

Details on this clonotype: The junction differs from germline at one of its ends, possibly a read error. This chain uses TRBV6-2 or TRBV6-3 with TRBJ2-7, with unresolved D. The CDR3 is 12 amino acids. Germline V gives CDR1 MNHEY, CDR2 SVGEGT. The CDR3, as DNA: TGTGCCAGCAGTGACCTCGGTCCAAGGCAGTACTTT. Translating it yields CASSDLGPRQYF.

As concerns this clonotype: This may be a read error, as it is one base from a much larger clone. Since the CDR3 does not end with the conserved phenylalanine or tryptophan, this likely comes from a read error. This chain links TRBV29-1 with TRBJ2-2; the D gene could be TRBD1 or TRBD2 (5 bases each). CDR3 length: 14 amino acids. Trimming pared 5 bases from V and 1 base from J, leaving 11 bases between. Per the germline V gene, CDR1 is SQVTM and CDR2 is ANQGSEA. The CDR3 is CSVSGTLNTGELFI. CDR3 in DNA: TGCAGCGTTTCCGGGACCCTGAACACCGGGGAGCTGTTTATT.